The present entry profiles one T cell receptor (beta chain) with its context. Germline values: CDR1 ENHRY, CDR2 SYGVKD. This CDR3 is 13 amino acids long. J gave up 3 bases and V 3 bases, and 1 base lay outside the gene matches. This record comes from a study of cytomegalovirus exposure and HLA in healthy donors. The PCR was carried out with 60 Vbeta primers and 13 Jbeta primers. The method was immunoSEQ multiplex PCR; TCRdb's version includes in-frame clones alone and lacks a portion of them. The sample gives fewer than 80,000 clones, about two thirds of which show up once; 6.9% is in the top ten. The source of this sequence is a woman aged 45 to 65 in good health and CMV-seropositive. The source material was PBMCs. This chain links TRBV10-3 with TRBJ2-5; 7 nucleotides match TRBD1. CDR3 loop: CAISDDREETQYF. The CDR3 DNA follows: TGTGCCATCAGTGACGACAGGGAAGAGACCCAGTACTTC.